This entry is about one TCR beta chain. At least ten counts were recorded for this clonotype. There is no known antigen for this receptor. Within one base of it there is no much larger clone, and no base qualities were kept. The sample belongs to a study of identical twins (dated by TCRdb to 2016 to 2017). With respect to the entire study: The study deep-sequenced TCR alpha and beta repertoires from monozygotic twins, unrelated adults of various ages and cord blood to test whether fetal clonotypes persist. To rule out contamination, replicate twin experiments were performed at different times with different library preparation protocols. The paper as a whole reports these results and caveats: Out-of-frame TCR alpha sequences shared between twins showed an excess of low generation-probability sequences compared with coincidental sharing between unrelated individuals. In monozygotic twins, out-of-frame TCR alpha sharing was systematically underestimated by recombination models, although the models agreed with sharing between unrelated individuals. Invariant T cells such as MAIT and iNKT could partly confound zero-insertion analyses, though diverse VJ usage argued against this for most clonotypes. Conclusions relied on cross-sectional statistical analysis, since the same donors could not be followed over many years. Abundant cord blood beta clonotypes carried fewer insertions; young adult naive repertoires showed a weaker similar trend, while memory repertoires showed none. A weaker excess of twin sharing was found in beta out-of-frame sequences because the signal-to-noise ratio was lowered by fewer shared sequences.

To prepare the library, 5' RACE was applied. The instrument was an Illumina HiSeq 2000. A universal primer binding site was added through template switching, and the final cDNA carried a unique molecular identifier so that TCR cDNA molecules could be counted accurately. Specific primers in the conserved constant-segment region were used to synthesize first-strand cDNA for the TCR alpha and beta chains. To control for contamination, every cDNA library was double barcoded, receiving both a SMART-Mk sample barcode and Illumina barcodes. TruSeq adapter sequences along with Illumina sample barcodes were introduced in two successive PCR steps. The TCR alpha and beta cDNA libraries were sequenced on the Illumina HiSeq platform using custom primers. In the paper's pipeline: Unique molecular identifiers were extracted from raw reads with MiGEC, and CDR3 positions were determined with MiXCR. Recombination models were inferred per individual with the repgenHMM and IGoR tools using an EM algorithm. Shared clonotypes were analyzed with the tcR package in R, and sharing was normalized by the product of cloneset sizes. To study raw recombination free of thymic and clonal selection effects, out-of-frame nonproductive sequences were analyzed. The raw public reads went through TCRdb reprocessing: fastp at Q25, MiXCR clone calling, in-frame beta chains kept. Here each entry gathers all rows of one CDR3 protein and keeps the most common genes and DNA. The V and J calls, along with clone size, are taken from TCRdb and not from the paper's own processing. The sample data list hundreds of thousands of distinct CDR3 sequences, and 10% to 15% of these were observed just once. The ten largest clones represent 1.5% to 2% of the sample.

CDR3 length: 10 amino acids, cysteine to phenylalanine. Only the CDR3 portion is preserved as DNA: 30 bases, with reading frame beginning at the first base. CDR1 and CDR2 are read off the germline V gene as SGHAT and FQNNGV. The V end loses 6 bases and the J end loses 7 bases, and a stretch of 4 bases separates them. Only healthy Caucasian donors were included. Three pairs of female monozygotic twins, all aged about 18 to 30 years, made up the twin cohort. The RNA used for TCR libraries was isolated from peripheral blood mononuclear cells. In addition, the sample was reused for a study of yellow fever vaccine responses in identical twins. The second study, in turn, reports: According to the authors, the vaccine-induced T cell response in identical twins seemed to be partly convergent and partly specific to each individual. Focusing on identical twins, the study followed the T cell clones that responded to the vaccine, and did so with precision.

The chain employs TRBV11-2 and TRBJ2-1; no D gene call is confident. The TCR comes from a woman between 18 and 30 years old in good health. The material sequenced was PBMCs. CDR3 sequence: CASRKNEQFF. The sequenced DNA: TGTGCCAGCAGAAAAAATGAGCAGTTCTTC.